This TCR beta chain appears in the sequencing data of a study of control samples from healthy donors and cancer patients. Produced via immunoSEQ multiplex PCR; TCRdb's table is partial and in-frame only. The top ten hold around 3% of the sample, which has roughly 95,000 clones, roughly 92% seen once. J was trimmed by 2 bases and V by 3 bases; bases with no gene match: 4. This CDR3 is built from 15 residues. The germline CDR1 and CDR2 sequences are LGHDT and YNNKEL (reference sequence). This clone was found once. Sequencing was carried out using blood. The receptor comes from a human donor in good health. The donor label of this sample is uncertain. The chain employs TRBV3-1 (or the pseudogene TRBV3-2) and TRBJ2-3, with 8 bases lining up with TRBD1. This chain's CDR3 is CASSQDRANTDTQYF. The CDR3 coding sequence is TGTGCCAGCAGCCAGGACAGGGCTAACACAGATACGCAGTATTTT.